This T cell receptor (beta chain) was obtained from a study of blood T cell repertoires in COVID-19. As for the study in general: The cDNA or gDNA used as material had been derived from T cells, B-cell-depleted T cells, or PBMCs.

TCRdb's copy holds only in-frame clones and misses some; the assay was immunoSEQ multiplex PCR. Of a few hundred thousand clones listed, about 88% are singletons. CDR1 is LNHDA and CDR2 is SQIVND in the germline V gene (reference sequence). V shed 5 bases, J shed 9 bases, and the junction held 11 bases outside the gene matches. The CDR3 extends over 15 amino acids. Participants' reported clinical history set cohort assignment. Sequenced sample: PBMCs or T cells enriched from blood (not recorded which). The chain is built from TRBV19 and TRBJ2-5, with 11 positions matching TRBD2. The origin of this receptor is a woman aged 30 to 39 who had recovered from COVID-19. In DNA form, the CDR3 reads TGTGCCAGTAGTCCGTTAGCGGGGGGGCCGACTCCCCAGTACTTC. This gives the protein CASSPLAGGPTPQYF.